This T cell receptor (beta chain) was sequenced during a study of blood T cell repertoires in COVID-19. As for the study in general: The United States, Italy and Spain provided the acute and convalescent COVID-19 samples. T cells, B-cell-depleted T cells, or PBMCs supplied cDNA or gDNA.

Per the original methods: Estimation of nucleated cell counts relied on the amplification of reference gene primers. Assay: immunoSEQ multiplex PCR; the TCRdb copy retains only in-frame clones and omits some. That table furnishes V, J and clone size, whereas the DNA furnished D and trimming. The sample lists 150,000 to 200,000 clones, about four fifths seen once, with almost 8.5% in the top ten. Trimming took off 1 base at V and 8 bases at J, with 7 bases between the two ends. Germline V CDR1 and CDR2: SGHTA, FQGNSA. The CDR3 consists of 12 residues. This receptor was taken from a woman aged 70-85 years with acute or convalescent COVID-19. The sequencing input was peripheral blood. The J gene is TRBJ2-3, the V gene TRBV7-2; perhaps TRBD2 as D (6 bases). The CDR3 sequence is CASSLGAGTQYF. The CDR3 coding sequence is TGTGCCAGCAGCTTAGGAGCGGGTACGCAGTATTTT.